These T cell receptor beta chains were read from a single sample in a study of blood T cell repertoires in COVID-19. Sequencing used immunoSEQ multiplex PCR; TCRdb keeps in-frame clones, though not all of them. The sample consists of roughly 86,000 clones, 85% to 90% of them appearing once. Input material: peripheral blood. These receptors were taken from a man in his forties with acute or convalescent COVID-19. CDR3s include the opening cysteine and the closing phenylalanine or tryptophan. A D gene is named only where the DNA matches it firmly. For some rows the clone size is stated as once, few or many, or as a class when expanded; others skip it.

>-|TRBJ2-7|TRBV5-1|-
TGCGCCAGCAGCTTGGATCGGGAGTTATCCTACGAGCAGTACTTC
CASSLDRELSYEQYF
>-|TRBJ1-1|TRBV7-2|-
TGTGCCAGCAGCTTAGTGTCGAACAGGGAAGCTTTCTTT
CASSLVSNREAFF
>TRBD1|TRBJ1-2|TRBV24-1|-
TGTGCCACCAGTGAGACAGGGGGCTATGGCTACACCTTC
CATSETGGYGYTF
>-|TRBJ1-5|TRBV7-3|-
TGTGCCAGCAGCCAGGGTAGCAATCAGCCCCAGCATTTT
CASSQGSNQPQHF
>-|TRBJ2-1|TRBV5-5|-
TGTGCCAGCAGCTTGTTGTCAGGGGATGAGCAGTTCTTC
CASSLLSGDEQFF
>-|TRBJ1-1|TRBV30|-
TGTGCCTGGAGTACGGGTAGCATGAACACTGAAGCTTTCTTT
CAWSTGSMNTEAFF
>TRBD1|TRBJ1-1|TRBV6-1|once
TGTGCCAGCAGTGTAAACCGGGACAGGGGCCCCCTGGGATCTTTCTTT
CASSVNRDRGPLGSFF
>TRBD1|TRBJ1-2|TRBV9|-
TGTGCCAGCAGCTCGGACAGGGGCTCTAACTATGGCTACACCTTC
CASSSDRGSNYGYTF
>-|TRBJ2-1|TRBV7-9|-
TGTGCCAGCAGCTTGTCTTCCAGCTCCTACAATGAGCAGTTCTTC
CASSLSSSSYNEQFF
>-|TRBJ2-7|TRBV2|-
TGTGCCAGCAGTCGACTAGTTCACGAGCAGTACTTC
CASSRLVHEQYF
>-|TRBJ1-2|TRBV3-1/TRBV3-2|-
TGTGCCAGCAGCCAACAGGGATATGGCTACACCTTC
CASSQQGYGYTF
>-|TRBJ1-6|TRBV6-1|-
TGTGCCAGCAGTGAAAGGAGCTCCTATAATTCACCCCTCCACTTT
CASSERSSYNSPLHF
>TRBD1|TRBJ2-1|TRBV6-2/TRBV6-3|-
TGTGCCAGCAGTTACTCAAGGACAGGCTCCTACAATGAGCAGTTCTTC
CASSYSRTGSYNEQFF
>-|TRBJ2-1|TRBV11-2|-
TGTGCCAGCAGCTTAAAAGGGACTCCTGGAGAGCAGTTCTTC
CASSLKGTPGEQFF
>-|TRBJ1-4|TRBV30|-
TGTGTCTGGAGTGTAACGGTCGCGGGGGAAAAACTGTTTTTT
CVWSVTVAGEKLFF
>-|TRBJ2-3|TRBV9|-
TGTGCCAGCAGCGTAGAATTCGCAGATACGCAGTATTTT
CASSVEFADTQYF
>-|TRBJ2-1|TRBV12-5|-
TGTGCTAGTGGTTTGGAACCTAGCGCCAATTCCTACAATGAGCAGTTCTTC
CASGLEPSANSYNEQFF
>-|TRBJ2-2|TRBV12-5|-
TGTGCTAGTGGTTTGCACACAGGGGGGGGAACCGGGGAGCTGTTTTTT
CASGLHTGGGTGELFF
>TRBD1|TRBJ1-4|TRBV27|-
TGTGCCAGCAGTTTAGTAAAGGGGGCGGTCGGGCCTAATGAAAAACTGTTTTTT
CASSLVKGAVGPNEKLFF
>-|TRBJ1-5|TRBV5-1|-
TGCGCCAGCAGTCTCGGGGGGGCTTGGGGTCAGCCCCAGCATTTT
CASSLGGAWGQPQHF
>-|TRBJ1-1|TRBV19|-
TGTGCCAGTAGTATATCCATGAACACTGAAGCTTTCTTT
CASSISMNTEAFF
>-|TRBJ1-6|TRBV6-5|-
TGTGCCAGCAGTCGCCGACAGCAATATAATTCACCCCTCCACTTT
CASSRRQQYNSPLHF
>-|TRBJ2-3|TRBV4-3|many
TGCGCCAGCAGCCAAGATCGTACAGAACACACAGATACGCAGTATTTT
CASSQDRTEHTDTQYF
>TRBD1|TRBJ1-2|TRBV27|few
TGTGCCAGCAGTTTATCCGGGCGGACAGGGGCGATAGCTAACTATGGCTACACCTTC
CASSLSGRTGAIANYGYTF
>TRBD1|TRBJ2-3|TRBV30|-
TGTGCCTGGAGGGGACAGTTTCACGTTACGCAGTATTTT
CAWRGQFHVTQYF
>-|TRBJ2-2|TRBV9|-
TGTGCCAGCACCCGGGGGAGTGCCGGGGAGCTGTTTTTT
CASTRGSAGELFF
>-|TRBJ1-3|TRBV5-5|-
TGTGCCAGCAGCTTGGGGCCTCAGATTAGAAACACCATATATTTT
CASSLGPQIRNTIYF
>TRBD2|TRBJ2-1|TRBV27|-
TGTGCCAGCAAGCGGGAAGGCTACAATGAGCAGTTCTTC
CASKREGYNEQFF
>TRBD1|TRBJ1-5|TRBV5-6|-
TGTGCCAGCAGCCCGGGACAGGGCCAAAAGGATCAGCCCCAGCATTTT
CASSPGQGQKDQPQHF
>-|TRBJ2-2|TRBV27|once
TGTGCCAGCGCCCTATCCGCGGGGCACACCGGGGAGCTGTTTTTT
CASALSAGHTGELFF
>-|TRBJ1-1|TRBV29-1|-
TGCAGCGTGACGGGGGGTACTGAAGCTTTCTTT
CSVTGGTEAFF
>-|TRBJ2-3|TRBV5-1|once
TGCGCCAGCCTCCGGGGGAGGGGGACGGCTAGCACAGATACGCAGTATTTT
CASLRGRGTASTDTQYF
>-|TRBJ1-6|TRBV11-2|-
TGTGCCAGCAGCGGCCCGTCGGGTACCTATAATTCACCCCTCCACTTT
CASSGPSGTYNSPLHF
>TRBD2|TRBJ2-1|TRBV6-6|once
TGTGCCAGCAGTCGATCGGGACTAGCGGGAGGGTCCTCCTACAATGAGCAGTTCTTC
CASSRSGLAGGSSYNEQFF
>-|TRBJ1-6|TRBV6-1|-
TGTGCCAGCAGTGAATTTGAGGGGGGGAGCTCCTATAATTCACCCCTCCACTTT
CASSEFEGGSSYNSPLHF
>-|TRBJ1-2|TRBV20-1|-
TGCAGTGCTAGTGACCAGGGCTACTATGGCTACACCTTC
CSASDQGYYGYTF
>TRBD1|TRBJ1-2|TRBV27|once
TGTGCCAGCAGTTTATCACAGGGGGCGCAAGGCTACACCTTC
CASSLSQGAQGYTF
>TRBD1|TRBJ2-7|TRBV5-1|once
TGCGCCAGCAGCTCAAGTGCCGTAGGGACAGGAACCTACGAGCAGTACTTC
CASSSSAVGTGTYEQYF
>-|TRBJ1-5|TRBV29-1|-
TGCAGCGACGGACAGAAACGCAATCAGCCCCAGCATTTT
CSDGQKRNQPQHF
>-|TRBJ1-3|TRBV5-6|-
TGTGCCAGCAGCTTGGCCGAAGGGTGGGACAGAAACACCATATATTTT
CASSLAEGWDRNTIYF
>TRBD1|TRBJ1-4|TRBV19|-
TGTGCCAGCCGGGACAGGGGGATTGGAGCTAATGAAAAACTGTTTTTT
CASRDRGIGANEKLFF
>TRBD1|TRBJ1-5|TRBV5-5|once
TGTGCCAGCAGCGCGGACAGGGTGGGACAGCCCCAGCATTTT
CASSADRVGQPQHF
>TRBD2|TRBJ2-7|TRBV3-1/TRBV3-2|-
TGTGCCAGCAGCCTGGGACTAGCGGGAGTCTACGAGCAGTACTTC
CASSLGLAGVYEQYF
>-|TRBJ1-4|TRBV5-1|once
TGCGCCAGCAGCTGGGCGCAGGGGAGTTATGAAAAACTGTTTTTT
CASSWAQGSYEKLFF
>-|TRBJ2-5|TRBV7-6|-
TGTGCCAGCAGCTCGCGGCCCAACAGGTCAGGGAAAGAGACCCAGTACTTC
CASSSRPNRSGKETQYF
>-|TRBJ1-5|TRBV7-2|-
TGTGCCAGCAGCGAACAGGTCGGTCAGCCCCAGCATTTT
CASSEQVGQPQHF
>TRBD1|TRBJ2-2|TRBV2|-
TGTGCCAGCAAGCCGACAGGGGGTGGCACCGGGGAGCTGTTTTTT
CASKPTGGGTGELFF
>-|TRBJ2-1|TRBV12-3/TRBV12-4|-
TGTGCCAGCAGTCCCTTGGGAGACAAACTGTTCTTC
CASSPLGDKLFF
>TRBD2|TRBJ2-3|TRBV7-9|-
TGTGCCAGCAGCATTCCCGGGACTAGCGGCACAGATACGCAGTATTTT
CASSIPGTSGTDTQYF
>-|TRBJ2-2|TRBV5-6|-
TGTGCCAGCAGCTTTGAGGAGAAGGCGGGGCTGTTTTTT
CASSFEEKAGLFF
>-|TRBJ1-2|TRBV5-1|-
TGCGCCAGCAGCTTGGAAAGCGGGGGCAGCTATGGCTACACCTTC
CASSLESGGSYGYTF
>TRBD1|TRBJ2-5|TRBV30|-
TGTGCCTGGAGTTCCTCCTACAGGGGGCCGCAAGAGACCCAGTACTTC
CAWSSSYRGPQETQYF
>-|TRBJ2-7|TRBV19|-
TGTGCCAGTTCCTCCGAGGGAGAGCAGTACTTC
CASSSEGEQYF
>TRBD2|TRBJ2-7|TRBV15|-
TGTGCCACCAGCAGAGACGCCCGGGTAGCGGGCGCCTACGAGCAGTACTTC
CATSRDARVAGAYEQYF
>TRBD1|TRBJ2-3|TRBV6-6|-
TGTGCCAGCAGTTACTCTAGGGGGCGCGGAGATACGCAGTATTTT
CASSYSRGRGDTQYF
>-|TRBJ1-1|TRBV2|-
TGTGCCAGCTTTAGGTTGTGGGAGGCTGAAGCTTTCTTT
CASFRLWEAEAFF
>-|TRBJ1-1|TRBV19|-
TGTGCCAGTAGTACCAGGGGGAACACTGAAGCTTTCTTT
CASSTRGNTEAFF